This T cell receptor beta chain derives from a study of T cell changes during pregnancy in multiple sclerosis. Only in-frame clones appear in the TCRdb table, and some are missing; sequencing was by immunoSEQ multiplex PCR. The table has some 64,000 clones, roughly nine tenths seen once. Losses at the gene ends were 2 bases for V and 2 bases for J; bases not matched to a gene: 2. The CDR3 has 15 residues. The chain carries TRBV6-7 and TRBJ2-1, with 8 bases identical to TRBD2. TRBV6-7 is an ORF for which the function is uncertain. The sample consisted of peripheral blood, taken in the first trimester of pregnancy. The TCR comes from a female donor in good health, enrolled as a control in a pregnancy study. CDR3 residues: CASSYQLAAYNEQFF. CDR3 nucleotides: TGTGCCAGCAGTTACCAACTAGCGGCCTACAATGAGCAGTTCTTC.